These T cell receptor beta chains were read from a single sample in a study of beta chain features in type 1 diabetes. Produced via immunoSEQ multiplex PCR; TCRdb's table is partial and in-frame only. The sample consists of 850,000 to 900,000 clones, roughly 15% of them appearing once. The sequenced sample was naive CD4+ T cells from blood. The receptors originated from a woman aged 18-30 years in good health. CDR3s include the opening cysteine and the closing phenylalanine or tryptophan. D genes are given only for firm matches. Size is stated for part of the rows, as once, few or many counts, or as a class when the clone is expanded.

J gene,clone size,D gene,V gene,CDR3 DNA,CDR3 protein
TRBJ2-7,few,-,TRBV7-8,TGTGCCAGCAGCCACCGGGACTTAACCTACGAGCAGTACTTC,CASSHRDLTYEQYF
TRBJ2-3,-,-,TRBV5-1,TGCGCCAGCAGCTTGCGGTCAGGCGATACGCAGTATTTT,CASSLRSGDTQYF
TRBJ2-2,few,TRBD2,TRBV7-9,TGTGCCAGCAGCTCGCTAGCGGGAGTCACCGGGGAGCTGTTTTTT,CASSSLAGVTGELFF
TRBJ2-4,few,-,TRBV29-1,TGCAGCGTTGGACACCGGGACATTCAGTACTTC,CSVGHRDIQYF
TRBJ2-7,-,TRBD2,TRBV6-5,TGTGCCAGCATGACTAGCGGGAAATCCCACGAGCAGTACTTC,CASMTSGKSHEQYF
TRBJ1-2,few,-,TRBV29-1,TGCAGCGTTCAGGACTATGGCTACACCTTC,CSVQDYGYTF
TRBJ2-3,few,-,TRBV28,TGTGCCAGCAGTTTCGGCAAGTACACAGATACGCAGTATTTT,CASSFGKYTDTQYF
TRBJ2-1,-,TRBD2,TRBV28,TGTGCCAGCACCCAAGGGACTAGCGCCTACAATGAGCAGTTCTTC,CASTQGTSAYNEQFF
TRBJ2-1,few,-,TRBV7-8,TGTGCCAGCAGATCCCGGGACACCAATGAGCAGTTCTTC,CASRSRDTNEQFF
TRBJ2-1,-,TRBD2,TRBV28,TGTGCCAGCACCATGACTAGCGGGAGAAGGTCCTACAATGAGCAGTTCTTC,CASTMTSGRRSYNEQFF
TRBJ2-7,-,-,TRBV5-6,TGTGCCAGCAGCTTGCGCGGCGGTGGGCACGAGCAGTACTTC,CASSLRGGGHEQYF
TRBJ2-2,few,TRBD2,TRBV29-1,TGCAGCGCCGGAACTAGCGGGACCGTCACCGGGGAGCTGTTTTTT,CSAGTSGTVTGELFF
TRBJ2-5,few,TRBD1,TRBV5-4,TGTGCCAGCAGCCAGCGGACAGGGGGGCGGGCAATAGAGACCCAGTACTTC,CASSQRTGGRAIETQYF
TRBJ2-7,-,TRBD2,TRBV6-5,TGTGCCAGCAGAGCTAGCGGGAGTTACGAGCAGTACTTC,CASRASGSYEQYF
TRBJ1-2,few,TRBD1,TRBV6-5,TGTGCCAGCAGTTACGGGAGACAGGGCGGTGGCTACACCTTC,CASSYGRQGGGYTF
TRBJ2-5,-,-,TRBV7-3,TGTGCCAGCAGCTTAACCCCGCAGGCTGAGACCCAGTACTTC,CASSLTPQAETQYF
TRBJ2-5,-,-,TRBV2,TGTGCCAGCAGCGGAACAGGGTTAGAGACCCAGTACTTC,CASSGTGLETQYF
TRBJ2-7,-,-,TRBV11-2,TGTGCCAGCAGCCGCCTCAGGGGAAGGGGCGAGCAGTACTTC,CASSRLRGRGEQYF
TRBJ2-3,-,TRBD2,TRBV29-1,TGCAGCGTCGACGGGACTAGCGGGAGGGCAGGAGATACGCAGTATTTT,CSVDGTSGRAGDTQYF
TRBJ1-2,-,-,TRBV5-4,TGTGCCAGCAGCTTGCCAGGGGATCATGGCTACACCTTC,CASSLPGDHGYTF
TRBJ2-7,-,TRBD2,TRBV28,TGTGCCAGCAGTCCCACCGCTAGCGGCACATACGAGCAGTACTTC,CASSPTASGTYEQYF
TRBJ1-5,few,-,TRBV27,TGTGCCAGCAGTTTGGGGGCGAATAGCAATCAGCCCCAGCATTTT,CASSLGANSNQPQHF
TRBJ2-7,few,TRBD2,TRBV7-4,TGTGCCCCCAGGGAGGGTGTTAACTACGAGCAGTACTTC,CAPREGVNYEQYF
TRBJ1-2,few,TRBD1,TRBV4-2,TGTGCCAGCAGCCATAGTACCGGGACAGGGACTGGCTACACCTTC,CASSHSTGTGTGYTF
TRBJ2-1,-,TRBD2,TRBV5-6,TGTGCCAGCAGCTTGATGAGGGGTAGCGGGAGGATACCTAACAATGAGCAGTTCTTC,CASSLMRGSGRIPNNEQFF
TRBJ2-3,-,-,TRBV5-6,TGTGCCAGCAGCTTTATCGGGCAGGTAAAGCGCACAGATACGCAGTATTTT,CASSFIGQVKRTDTQYF
TRBJ2-7,few,TRBD1,TRBV5-1,TGCGCCAGCAGCCCGGAACCGAACAGGGGGCGATCTGGCGAGCAGTACTTC,CASSPEPNRGRSGEQYF
TRBJ1-2,-,-,TRBV7-8,TGTGCCAGCAGCGCCAGGACACGTGGCTACACCTTC,CASSARTRGYTF
TRBJ2-6,once,-,TRBV5-1,TGCGCCAGCAGCTTACACGGTAGGGTGTCTGGGGCCAACGTCCTGACTTTC,CASSLHGRVSGANVLTF
TRBJ2-3,few,-,TRBV7-6,TGTGCCAGCAGCTTCATCGCGGATACGCAGTATTTT,CASSFIADTQYF
TRBJ2-3,-,-,TRBV7-9,TGTGCCAGCAGCTTGGGTAGCGGTAGCGCAGATACGCAGTATTTT,CASSLGSGSADTQYF
TRBJ2-1,few,TRBD1,TRBV5-1,TGCGCCAGCAGCCCCCCCACGGGACAGGGTATAGATAATGAGCAGTTCTTC,CASSPPTGQGIDNEQFF
TRBJ2-7,-,TRBD2,TRBV11-2,TGTGCCAGCAGCCCCCTGCGGGACTACTCCTACGAGCAGTACTTC,CASSPLRDYSYEQYF
TRBJ2-7,-,TRBD2,TRBV6-5,TGTGCCAGCAGTTCAACTAGCGGGTACGAGCAGTACTTC,CASSSTSGYEQYF
TRBJ2-1,-,-,TRBV7-2,TGTGCCAGCAGCTTAGTTGTTAACTCCGAATTGGCGCAGTTCTTC,CASSLVVNSELAQFF
TRBJ2-2,-,TRBD2,TRBV4-3,TGCGCCAGCAGCCAATGGGGGCTAGCGGGAGTGTCCGGGGAGCTGTTTTTT,CASSQWGLAGVSGELFF
TRBJ1-2,few,-,TRBV10-3,TGTGCCATCAGTGAGTCAATTAAGTCTCGCTACACCTTC,CAISESIKSRYTF
TRBJ2-5,-,-,TRBV15,TGTGCCACCAGCAGAGTTCAGGGAAGCCAAGAGACCCAGTACTTC,CATSRVQGSQETQYF
TRBJ1-1,few,TRBD1,TRBV29-1,TGCAGCGTGTCACAGGGGGACACTGAAGCTTTCTTT,CSVSQGDTEAFF
TRBJ2-1,few,TRBD2,TRBV7-9,TGTGCCAGCAGCCGCCGGAGCGGGAGAGTCAATGAGCAGTTCTTC,CASSRRSGRVNEQFF
TRBJ1-2,-,TRBD1,TRBV19,TGTGCCAGTAGTGTGATGGGACAGGGGTTGACTGGCTACACCTTC,CASSVMGQGLTGYTF
TRBJ2-5,few,TRBD1,TRBV5-1,TGCGCCAGCAGCGTGGGGACAGGGCAAGAGACCCAGTACTTC,CASSVGTGQETQYF
TRBJ2-7,-,-,TRBV27,TGTGCCAGCAGTTTGAGGTTACAATACGAGCAGTACTTC,CASSLRLQYEQYF
TRBJ2-7,few,TRBD2,TRBV5-4,TGTGCCAGCAGCTTGGGAGGTAGCGGGATTGCTGGTGTCGAGCAGTACTTC,CASSLGGSGIAGVEQYF
TRBJ1-2,-,-,TRBV4-3,TGCGCCAGCAGCCCCAACCTGTTAGCTAACTATGGCTACACCTTC,CASSPNLLANYGYTF
TRBJ2-1,-,-,TRBV7-9,TGTGCCAGCAGCTTAGCTGAGTCGCAGTTCTTC,CASSLAESQFF
TRBJ2-3,-,-,TRBV6-5,TGTGCCAGCAGTTACGTTTTAGCGGGCACAGATACGCAGTATTTT,CASSYVLAGTDTQYF
TRBJ2-7,-,-,TRBV27,TGTGCCAGCAAAAACCAGGGCTCCGAGCAGTACTTC,CASKNQGSEQYF
TRBJ1-3,few,-,TRBV9,TGTGCCAGCAGCGTAGCCTGGGGGGGTTTTGGAAACACCATATATTTT,CASSVAWGGFGNTIYF
TRBJ2-7,few,TRBD2,TRBV6-5,TGTGCCAGCAGTTACTCCGCTAGCGGATCCTACGAGCAGTACTTC,CASSYSASGSYEQYF
TRBJ1-2,few,TRBD1,TRBV7-2,TGTGCCAGCAGCTTATACACAGGGGCCTATGGCTACACCTTC,CASSLYTGAYGYTF
TRBJ2-1,few,-,TRBV4-2,TGTGCCAGCAGCTCAAGCCGGCGGAATGAGCAGTTCTTC,CASSSSRRNEQFF
TRBJ2-7,few,TRBD1,TRBV14,TGTGCCAGCAGCCAATGGACAGGGTCCGAGCAGTACTTC,CASSQWTGSEQYF